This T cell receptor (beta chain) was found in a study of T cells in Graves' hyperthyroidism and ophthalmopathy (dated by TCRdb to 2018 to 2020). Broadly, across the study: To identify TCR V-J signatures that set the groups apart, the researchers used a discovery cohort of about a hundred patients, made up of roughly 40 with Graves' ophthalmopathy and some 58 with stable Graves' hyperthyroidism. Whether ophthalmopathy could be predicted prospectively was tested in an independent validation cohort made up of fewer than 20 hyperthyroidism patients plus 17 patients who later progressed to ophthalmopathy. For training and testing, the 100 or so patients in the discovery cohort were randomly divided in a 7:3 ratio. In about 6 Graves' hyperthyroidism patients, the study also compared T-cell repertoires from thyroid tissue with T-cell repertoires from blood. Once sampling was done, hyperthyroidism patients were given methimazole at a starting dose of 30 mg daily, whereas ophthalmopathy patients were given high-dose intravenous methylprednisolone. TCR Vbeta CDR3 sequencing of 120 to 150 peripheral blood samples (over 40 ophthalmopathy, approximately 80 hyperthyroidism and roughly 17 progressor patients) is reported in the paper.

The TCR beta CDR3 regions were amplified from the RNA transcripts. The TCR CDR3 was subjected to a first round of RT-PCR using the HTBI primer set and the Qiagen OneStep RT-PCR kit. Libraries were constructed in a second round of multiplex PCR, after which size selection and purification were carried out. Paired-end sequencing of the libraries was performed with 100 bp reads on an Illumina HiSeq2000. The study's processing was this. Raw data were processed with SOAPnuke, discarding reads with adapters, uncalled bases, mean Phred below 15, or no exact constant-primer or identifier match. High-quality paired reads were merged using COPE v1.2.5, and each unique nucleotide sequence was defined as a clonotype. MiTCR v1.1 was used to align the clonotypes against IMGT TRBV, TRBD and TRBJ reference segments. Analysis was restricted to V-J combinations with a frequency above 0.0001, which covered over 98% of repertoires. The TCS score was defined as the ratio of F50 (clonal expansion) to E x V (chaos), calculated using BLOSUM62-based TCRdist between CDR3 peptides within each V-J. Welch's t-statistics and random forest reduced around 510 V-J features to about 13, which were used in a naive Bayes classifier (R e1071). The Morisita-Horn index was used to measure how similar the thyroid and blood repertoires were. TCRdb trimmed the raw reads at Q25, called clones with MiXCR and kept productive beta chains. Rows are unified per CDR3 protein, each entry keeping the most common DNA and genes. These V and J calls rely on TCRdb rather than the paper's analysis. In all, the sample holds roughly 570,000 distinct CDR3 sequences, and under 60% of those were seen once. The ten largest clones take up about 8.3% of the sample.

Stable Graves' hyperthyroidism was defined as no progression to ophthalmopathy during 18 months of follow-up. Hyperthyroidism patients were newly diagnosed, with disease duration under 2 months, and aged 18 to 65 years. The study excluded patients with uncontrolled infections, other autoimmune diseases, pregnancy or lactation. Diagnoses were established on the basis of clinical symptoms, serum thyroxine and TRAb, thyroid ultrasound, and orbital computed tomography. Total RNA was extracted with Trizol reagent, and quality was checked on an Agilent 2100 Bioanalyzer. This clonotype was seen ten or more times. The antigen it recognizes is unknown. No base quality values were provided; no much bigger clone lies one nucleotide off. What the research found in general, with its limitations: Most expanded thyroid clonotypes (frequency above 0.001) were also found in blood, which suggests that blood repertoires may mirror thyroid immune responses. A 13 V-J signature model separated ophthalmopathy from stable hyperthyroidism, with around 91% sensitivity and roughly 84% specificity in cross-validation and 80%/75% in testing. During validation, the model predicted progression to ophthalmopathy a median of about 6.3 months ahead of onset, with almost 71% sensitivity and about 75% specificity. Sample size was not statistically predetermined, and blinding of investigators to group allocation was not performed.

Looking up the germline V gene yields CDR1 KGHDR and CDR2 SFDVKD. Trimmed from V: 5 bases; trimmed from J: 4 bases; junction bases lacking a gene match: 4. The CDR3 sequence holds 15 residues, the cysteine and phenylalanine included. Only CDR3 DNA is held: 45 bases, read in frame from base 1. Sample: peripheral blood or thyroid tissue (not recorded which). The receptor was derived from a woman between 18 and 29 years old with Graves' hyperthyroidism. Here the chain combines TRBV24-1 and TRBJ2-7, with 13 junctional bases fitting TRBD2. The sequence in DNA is TGTGCCACCAGTGCCCTGACTAGCGGGGGGTACGAGCAGTACTTC. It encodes CATSALTSGGYEQYF.